The T cell receptor (beta chain) under discussion was sequenced for a study of CD8 T cells in ankylosing spondylitis. The study's findings and limits: A subset of motif variants has previously been described in the synovial fluid and blood of reactive arthritis.

Germline CDR1 and CDR2: SGHRS and YFSETQ. Trimming took 4 bases from V and 5 from J, leaving 15 bases between them. The CDR3 is 14 residues long. This clonotype has at least ten counts. What it binds is unknown. TCRdb passed the 5' RACE reads through MiXCR, listing each CDR3 protein once. This sample yields under 300,000 distinct CDR3 sequences, of which about 10% are seen a single time; less than 7.5% belongs to the top ten. This TCR was recovered from a male donor with ankylosing spondylitis or in good health (not recorded which). Sequencing was performed on blood, either unsorted or a sorted T cell fraction (not recorded which). This chain uses TRBV5-1 with TRBJ1-1; D is possibly TRBD1 (6 bases). CDR3 nucleotide sequence: TGCGCCAGCAGCGGGGGCAGGGGCGAGACTGAAGCTTTCTTT. Residues: CASSGGRGETEAFF.